Shown below are 23 T cell receptor beta chains from a single sample sequenced in a study of blood T cell repertoires in COVID-19 (TCRdb year 2020). Library generation was performed with the immunoSEQ multiplex PCR assay. The table comes from immuneACCESS by way of TCRdb, which keeps in-frame sequences with V and J called. Part of the clones is missing from these tables; in studies checked, under half for an unresolved V gene and the rest for unknown reasons. The sample table contains about 150,000 clones; only one count was recorded for over 60% of them. The leading ten clones occupy 3% to 4.5% of the sample. The material sequenced was peripheral blood. All receptors come from a woman of 80 years or more with acute or convalescent COVID-19.

J is TRBJ2-1 and V is TRBV6-5; weak D call: TRBD1 (6 bases). Germline CDR1 MNHEY, CDR2 SVGAGI. V dropped 6 bases and J dropped 7 bases, with 13 bases sitting between them. The CDR3 runs to 13 residues. The CDR3 loop reads CASSWTAGNEQFF. Here the CDR3 DNA reads TGTGCCAGCAGCTGGACAGCCGGGAATGAGCAGTTCTTC.

The rearrangement joins TRBV5-1 to TRBJ1-4; a weak D match, TRBD1 (6 bases). The CDR3 totals 15 residues. Trimming shortened V by 2 bases and J by 8 bases, and 16 bases separated the two germline ends. Germline V gene data show CDR1 as SGHRS and CDR2 as YFSETQ. CDR3 sequence reads: CASSFGEGDWEKLFF. CDR3 nucleotides: TGCGCCAGCAGCTTTGGTGAGGGGGATTGGGAAAAACTGTTTTTT.

This rearrangement joins TRBV29-1 to TRBJ1-6; D call uncertain. The CDR3 is 13 amino acids. Germline CDR1 SQVTM, CDR2 ANQGSEA. V was shortened by 7 bases and J by 0 bases, with 7 bases between the two germline ends. CDR3 residues: CSASSSYNSPLHF. CDR3 bases: TGCAGCGCTTCCAGCTCCTATAATTCACCCCTCCACTTT.

V gene TRBV3-1 (or the pseudogene TRBV3-2) combines with J gene TRBJ2-7, with 11 positions matching TRBD2. The ends lost 5 bases at V and 5 bases at J; junction bases unmatched: 5. The CDR3 totals 14 residues. The germline CDR1 and CDR2 sequences are LGHDT and YNNKEL (reference sequence). The DNA of the CDR3 is TGTGCCAGCAGCTTTAGCGGGGGGGCTGACGAGCAGTACTTC. Its protein is CASSFSGGADEQYF.

The rearrangement links TRBV2 to TRBJ1-3; D remains unclear. Trimming stripped 5 bases from V and 2 bases from J, with 10 bases between. The germline CDR1 and CDR2 sequences are SNHLY and FYNNEI. The CDR3 has 14 amino acids. In DNA, the CDR3 is TGTGCCAGCAGTAGAGACTCGGCTGGAAACACCATATATTTT. It translates to CASSRDSAGNTIYF.

This clone has only one observation. The chain couples TRBV3-1 (or the pseudogene TRBV3-2) to TRBJ1-4; tentatively, D is TRBD1 (6 bases). Germline V gene sequence: CDR1 LGHDT, CDR2 YNNKEL (reference sequence). The ends were cut back, 0 bases at V and 8 bases at J, with 16 bases in the middle. The CDR3 loop spans 16 amino acids. This CDR3 reads CASSQDGGPGGEKLFF. In DNA, the CDR3 is TGTGCCAGCAGCCAAGATGGGGGGCCGGGAGGAGAAAAACTGTTTTTT.

This clone showed up just a few times. This rearrangement joins TRBV6-5 to TRBJ1-5, with D unresolved. Trimming pared 7 bases from V and 1 base from J, leaving 14 bases between. The germline V gene encodes CDR1 MNHEY and CDR2 SVGAGI. The CDR3 is 15 residues long. The CDR3 DNA is TGTGCCAGCACAGTTGCGGGGATGAGCAATCAGCCCCAGCATTTT. This gives the protein CASTVAGMSNQPQHF.

The chain is built from TRBV5-6 and TRBJ1-1; TRBD1 is a possible D gene (5 bases). CDR1 SGHDT and CDR2 YYEEEE come from the germline V gene. The CDR3 sequence is 11 residues long. Trimming shortened V by 2 bases and J by 8 bases, and 7 bases separated the two germline ends. The CDR3 loop reads CASSLRGEAFF. In nucleotides, the CDR3 is TGTGCCAGCAGCTTAAGGGGAGAAGCTTTCTTT.

This clone was counted a few times. V is TRBV11-2 and J is TRBJ2-7; D possibly corresponds to TRBD1 (5 bases). V was trimmed by 3 bases and J by 5 bases, leaving 11 bases between them. Germline V gives CDR1 SGHAT, CDR2 FQNNGV. The CDR3 spans 13 residues. CDR3 nucleotide sequence: TGTGCCAGCAGCTTCCCTGGACATGACGAGCAGTACTTC. This translates into CASSFPGHDEQYF.

This sequence joins TRBV5-4 and TRBJ2-2; a possible D gene is TRBD1 (6 bases). V lost 4 bases to trimming and J lost 0 bases, with 13 bases between them. CDR3 length equals 16 residues. Germline CDR1 is SGHNT and CDR2 is YYREEE (reference sequence). The CDR3 DNA follows: TGTGCCAGCAGCCGGTCTGCAGGGGCGAACACCGGGGAGCTGTTTTTT. Protein product: CASSRSAGANTGELFF.

This chain uses TRBV25-1 with TRBJ1-1, with D uncertain. Germline CDR1 MGHDK, CDR2 SYGVNS. The CDR3 sequence is 13 residues long. Trimming shortened V by 6 bases and J by 4 bases, and 12 bases separated the two germline ends. CDR3 loop: CASSPQSGTEAFF. The CDR3 DNA is TGTGCCAGCAGCCCACAGTCAGGCACTGAAGCTTTCTTT.

The chain has TRBV3-1 (or the pseudogene TRBV3-2) and TRBJ2-7; 9 bases are shared with TRBD1. V was pared by 4 bases and J by 1 base, with 5 bases of the junction left unmatched. CDR1 and CDR2 (germline): LGHDT, YNNKEL (reference sequence). CDR3 length: 15 amino acids. CDR3 amino acids: CASSRSDRGSYEQYF. The CDR3 coding sequence is TGTGCCAGCAGCCGAAGCGACAGGGGGTCCTACGAGCAGTACTTC.

This sequence joins TRBV11-2 and TRBJ1-1; no firm D call. V was cut by 1 base and J by 2 bases, with 8 bases left in between. CDR1 and CDR2 from the germline V gene are SGHAT and FQNNGV. The CDR3 is 14 amino acids. The CDR3 reads CASSLGHSNTEAFF. The CDR3 DNA follows: TGTGCCAGCAGCTTAGGACACAGTAACACTGAAGCTTTCTTT.

The chain recombines TRBV6-5 with TRBJ2-7; D is perhaps TRBD2 (5 bases). Between the trimmed V and J ends, which lost 5 bases and 2 bases, there was a span of 13 bases. Germline lookup yields CDR1 MNHEY and CDR2 SVGAGI. The CDR3 spans 14 residues. CDR3 nucleotide sequence: TGTGCCAGCAGTCCGCGGACTCCAGCCTACGAGCAGTACTTC. Translated, it gives CASSPRTPAYEQYF.

This chain uses TRBV15 with TRBJ2-2; TRBD2 matches 8 bases. Germline V gene lookup returns CDR1 LNHNV and CDR2 YYDKDF (reference sequence). CDR3 length equals 16 residues. V shed 5 bases, J shed 7 bases, and the junction held 12 bases outside the gene matches. The DNA of the CDR3 is TGTGCCACCAGCCTTTCGGATAGCGGGAAAGGCGGGGAGCTGTTTTTT. Translation: CATSLSDSGKGGELFF.

The J gene is TRBJ2-2, the V gene TRBV7-3; 7 positions agree with TRBD1. The CDR3 extends over 14 amino acids. CDR1 is SGHTA and CDR2 is FQGTGA in the germline V gene. Trimming took 4 bases from V and 5 from J; bases not matched to a gene: 4. The CDR3 sequence is CASSSKGATGELFF. The CDR3 DNA sequence: TGTGCCAGCAGCTCAAAGGGGGCGACCGGGGAGCTGTTTTTT.

The chain is built from TRBV5-6 and TRBJ2-7, with 8 bases aligning to TRBD2. Germline V gives CDR1 SGHDT, CDR2 YYEEEE. This CDR3 has 13 amino acids. Unmatched junction bases numbered 4, after V lost 4 bases and J lost 4 bases. CDR3 amino acids: CASSIGLAYEQYF. CDR3 DNA: TGTGCCAGCAGCATCGGACTAGCTTACGAGCAGTACTTC.

J is TRBJ2-7 and V is TRBV3-1 (or the pseudogene TRBV3-2); D unclear. This CDR3 region has 13 residues. The germline V gene encodes CDR1 LGHDT and CDR2 YNNKEL (reference sequence). The V gene lost 2 bases and the J gene lost 1 base, with 6 bases spanning the gap. The CDR3 reads CASSQPKSYEQYF. The CDR3 coding sequence is TGTGCCAGCAGCCAACCCAAATCCTACGAGCAGTACTTC.

The chain has TRBV9 and TRBJ2-7; D remains unclear. Trimming pared 0 bases from V and 3 bases from J, leaving 10 bases between. CDR3 length: 14 residues. Per the germline V gene, CDR1 is SGDLS and CDR2 is YYNGEE. This CDR3 is CASSVDNSNYEQYF. The CDR3 coding sequence is TGTGCCAGCAGCGTAGACAACAGCAACTACGAGCAGTACTTC.

The table lists this clone with a count of one. The chain recombines TRBV23-1 with TRBJ2-7; a possible D gene is TRBD1 (5 bases). TRBV23-1 is an open reading frame, and its role is uncertain. Trimming took 3 bases from V and 2 from J, leaving 14 bases between them. There are 15 residues in the CDR3. The CDR3 spells CASSQGQAIAYEQYF. In nucleotides, the CDR3 is TGCGCCAGCAGTCAGGGGCAGGCCATAGCCTACGAGCAGTACTTC.

As DNA, the CDR3 is TGTGCCAGCAGTGATTTGGGGGGGTATGATCAGCCCCAGCATTTT. Protein: CASSDLGGYDQPQHF. The genes are TRBV6-1 and TRBJ1-5, with D maybe TRBD1 (5 bases). The germline gives CDR1 MNHNS, CDR2 SASEGT. The length of the CDR3 is 15 residues. Trimming removed 3 bases at V and 5 bases at J, with 14 bases between.

The chain carries TRBV7-8 and TRBJ2-2; TRBD2 agrees at 7 bases. The CDR3 loop spans 15 amino acids. Germline V gene sequence: CDR1 SGHVS, CDR2 FQNEAQ. The junction had 5 bases not matched to a gene; V was cut back by 2 bases and J by 5 bases. CDR3: CASSLQREGTGELFF. The CDR3 DNA follows: TGTGCCAGCAGCTTACAGCGGGAAGGGACCGGGGAGCTGTTTTTT. The whole variable domain, filled in from reference TRBV7-8 and TRBJ2-2, reads GAGVSQSPRYKVAKRGQDVALRCDPISGHVSLFWYQQALGQGPEFLTYFQNEAQLDKSGLPSDRFFAERPEGSVSTLKIQRTQQEDSAVYLCASSLQREGTGELFFGEGSRLTVL.

The V call is TRBV7-8, the J call TRBJ2-1, with TRBD1 matching 10 bases. Losses at the gene ends were 5 bases for V and 2 bases for J; bases not matched to a gene: 21. This CDR3 is 21 amino acids long. Germline CDR1 is SGHVS and CDR2 is FQNEAQ. CDR3 region: CASSPRGGDRGRDWAYNEQFF. The DNA for the CDR3 is TGTGCCAGCAGCCCCCGAGGGGGAGACAGGGGGCGCGATTGGGCCTACAATGAGCAGTTCTTC. The entire variable domain, with the rest obtained from reference TRBV7-8 and TRBJ2-1, is as follows: GAGVSQSPRYKVAKRGQDVALRCDPISGHVSLFWYQQALGQGPEFLTYFQNEAQLDKSGLPSDRFFAERPEGSVSTLKIQRTQQEDSAVYLCASSPRGGDRGRDWAYNEQFFGPGTRLTVL.